What follows describes a single T cell receptor (beta chain). Antigen specificity is unknown. This specimen belongs to a study of vaccination and CD4 T cells after COVID-19. In the study overall: SARS-CoV-2 positivity in convalescent patients was established by nasal swab PCR; under 10 had mild and one severe disease. General study results and limits: Convalescent patient numbers were relatively low, with no early post-infection timepoints.

Cultured CD4+ T-cell DNA underwent Oncomine TCR Beta short-read sequencing. Cultured CD4+ T cells yielded the extracted genomic DNA. Via MiXCR, TCRdb re-called the PCR reads, giving one row per CDR3 protein. Among approximately 8,100 distinct CDR3 sequences listed, around 60% were seen once. This sample's treatment: approximately nine-day PBMC culture with coronavirus spike peptide pools or control peptides (ViraFEST assay). ViraFEST used peptide pools to expand antigen-specific T cells before TCR sequencing. This sequence originates from a human donor who had recovered from COVID-19. The sequencing input was CD4+ T cells from blood, cultured in vitro.

CDR3 coding DNA: TGCAGTGCTAGACCAATGAACACTGAAGCTTTCTTT. As protein: CSARPMNTEAFF. The chain is built from TRBV20-1 and TRBJ1-1, with D unresolved. The germline CDR1 and CDR2 sequences are DFQATT and SNEGSKA (reference sequence). The CDR3 is 12 amino acids. V lost 2 bases and J lost 0, with 4 bases in between.